Below are 20 T cell receptor beta chains sequenced from a single sample in a study of control samples from healthy donors and cancer patients (TCRdb year 2020). Libraries were constructed by the immunoSEQ multiplex PCR assay. Entries here come from immuneACCESS through TCRdb and include only in-frame sequences with V and J called. Some clones fail to appear in such tables; in the studies checked, an unresolved V gene covers under half of the shortfall, and the cause of the remainder is unknown. The sample table shows about 100,000 clones, and about 89% are seen once. The ten largest clones capture approximately 7.8% of the sample. Sample: blood. The source is a man aged 30 to 45 in good health.

The chain is built from TRBV4-2 and TRBJ1-6, with 9 bases lining up with TRBD1. This CDR3 has 14 residues. V shed 5 bases, J shed 7 bases, and the junction held 3 bases outside the gene matches. Germline V gene sequence: CDR1 LGHNA, CDR2 YNFKEQ. The CDR3 DNA reads as TGTGCCAGCAGCTCCGGGACAGGGAATTCACCCCTCCACTTT. This encodes CASSSGTGNSPLHF.

The V gene is TRBV6-2 or TRBV6-3, the J gene TRBJ1-2; D ambiguous. There are 13 residues in the CDR3. The germline V and J ends were trimmed by 6 bases and 7 bases, with 15 bases remaining between them. Germline assignment: CDR1 MNHEY and CDR2 SVGEGT. For the CDR3, the DNA is TGTGCCAGCAGCGATACACCAGGCGTTGGCTACACCTTC. This translates into CASSDTPGVGYTF.

The rearrangement joins TRBV9 to TRBJ2-2; D possibly uses TRBD1 or TRBD2 (6 bases each). Trimming stripped 4 bases from V and 5 bases from J, with 18 bases between. The CDR3 spans 16 residues. Germline V lookup: CDR1 SGDLS, CDR2 YYNGEE. CDR3 amino acids: CASSLPSGGPTGELFF. The CDR3, as DNA: TGTGCCAGCAGCTTACCTAGTGGGGGGCCTACCGGGGAGCTGTTTTTT.

This chain uses TRBV5-6 with TRBJ1-2; tentatively, D is TRBD1 (5 bases). V was shortened by 0 bases and J by 5 bases, with 14 bases between the two germline ends. The CDR3 totals 15 residues. CDR1 is SGHDT and CDR2 is YYEEEE in the germline V gene. Here the CDR3 reads CASSLEAGYTYGYTF. In nucleotides, the CDR3 is TGTGCCAGCAGCTTGGAGGCAGGGTACACGTATGGCTACACCTTC. The full variable domain, in which reference TRBV5-6 and TRBJ1-2 provide the parts outside the CDR3, is DAGVTQSPTHLIKTRGQQVTLRCSPKSGHDTVSWYQQALGQGPQFIFQYYEEEERQRGNFPDRFSGHQFPNYSSELNVNALLLGDSALYLCASSLEAGYTYGYTFGSGTRLTVV.

This clone was seen only once. The chain couples TRBV6-5 to TRBJ1-2; 7 nucleotides agree with TRBD1. The CDR3 length is 15 residues. Per germline, CDR1 MNHEY and CDR2 SVGAGI. V trimming: 7 bases; J trimming: 0 bases; junction bases outside the gene matches: 8. The CDR3 nucleotides read TGTGCCAGCACGAGGACAGGCCTATCTAACTATGGCTACACCTTC. Protein sequence: CASTRTGLSNYGYTF.

The genes are TRBV28 and TRBJ1-1; D might be TRBD1 (5 bases). The germline CDR1 and CDR2 sequences are MDHEN and SYDVKM. CDR3 length: 16 amino acids. V dropped 3 bases and J dropped 10 bases, with 24 bases sitting between them. Written as DNA, the CDR3 is TGTGCCAGCAGTTTTTATCGCCTCAGGGACCCCCTTGCAGCTTTCTTT. It encodes CASSFYRLRDPLAAFF.

The CDR3 protein is CASSPLLNTEAFF. The CDR3 region has the DNA TGTGCCAGCTCACCCCTCTTGAACACTGAAGCTTTCTTT. This rearrangement joins TRBV18 to TRBJ1-1; the D is unclear. Germline V lookup: CDR1 KGHSH, CDR2 LQKENI. CDR3 length equals 13 residues. V was pared by 3 bases and J by 0 bases, with 5 bases between.

The V and J genes are TRBV9 and TRBJ1-3; 7 bases line up with TRBD1. The J call may be incorrect, as the DNA end agrees better with TRBJ2-2. The CDR3 length is 15 residues. Germline V gene data show CDR1 as SGDLS and CDR2 as YYNGEE. The chain's CDR3 is CASSSDRLNTGELFF. In DNA, the CDR3 is TGTGCCAGCAGCTCGGACAGGCTAAACACCGGGGAGCTGTTTTTT.

The gene calls are TRBV4-3 and TRBJ1-1; no definite D call. CDR1 is LGHNA and CDR2 is YSLEER in the germline V gene. The V gene lost 1 base and the J gene lost 1 base, with 7 bases spanning the gap. This CDR3 contains 14 residues. CDR3 sequence: CASSQVHRNTEAFF. CDR3 coding DNA: TGCGCCAGCAGCCAAGTCCACAGGAACACTGAAGCTTTCTTT.

The CDR3 is CASSVTGLGDTEAFF. The CDR3 bases are TGTGCCAGCAGCGTGACCGGACTCGGGGACACTGAAGCTTTCTTT. The rearrangement joins TRBV9 to TRBJ1-1; D not certain. The germline V gene encodes CDR1 SGDLS and CDR2 YYNGEE. This CDR3 spans 15 amino acids. V dropped 2 bases and J dropped 3 bases, with 14 bases sitting between them.

The gene calls are TRBV11-2 and TRBJ2-3; unclear D gene. The CDR3 sequence is 15 residues long. Between the trimmed V and J ends, which lost 2 bases and 4 bases, there was a span of 13 bases. Germline assignment: CDR1 SGHAT and CDR2 FQNNGV. The CDR3 sequence: CASSLLVGRSDTQYF. The CDR3 nucleotides are TGTGCCAGCAGCTTACTCGTTGGCCGGTCAGATACGCAGTATTTT.

The chain couples TRBV10-3 to TRBJ2-3; 10 bases match TRBD2. The trim removed 8 bases at V and 4 bases at J, leaving 3 bases unmatched. The CDR3 length is 13 residues. In germline, CDR1 is ENHRY, CDR2 SYGVKD. CDR3 DNA: TGTGCCATCGGGAGCGGGGGGGCAGATACGCAGTATTTT. Protein product: CAIGSGGADTQYF.

The V and J genes are TRBV4-1 and TRBJ2-3; no clear D gene. This CDR3 comprises 14 residues. CDR1 is MGHRA and CDR2 is YSYEKL in the germline V gene. Between the trimmed V and J ends, which lost 3 bases and 6 bases, there was a span of 13 bases. The CDR3 region has the DNA TGCGCCAGCAGCCATTTGAGTCCGTTGGATACGCAGTATTTT. Translating gives CASSHLSPLDTQYF.

This clone was detected only once. The rearrangement joins TRBV5-6 to TRBJ2-1; 9 bases align to TRBD1. CDR3 length: 15 residues. Germline V gene sequence: CDR1 SGHDT, CDR2 YYEEEE. Trimming removed 2 bases from V and 8 bases from J; junction bases left unmatched: 8. CDR3 region: CASSLWDRVDDEQFF. The CDR3 nucleotides read TGTGCCAGCAGCTTATGGGACAGGGTAGACGATGAGCAGTTCTTC.

The V and J genes are TRBV6-5 and TRBJ2-3, with TRBD2 matching over 11 bases. The CDR3 is 15 amino acids. The germline V gene encodes CDR1 MNHEY and CDR2 SVGAGI. V lost 8 bases to trimming and J lost 5 bases; unmatched junction nucleotides: 9. The CDR3 reads CASGSGGAEEDTQYF. CDR3 sequence (DNA): TGTGCCAGCGGTAGCGGGGGGGCCGAGGAAGATACGCAGTATTTT.

The chain uses TRBV7-9 and TRBJ2-3; D call uncertain. This CDR3 region has 12 residues. Germline loops: CDR1 SEHNR, CDR2 FQNEAQ (reference sequence). The germline V and J ends were trimmed by 6 bases and 2 bases, with 6 bases remaining between them. CDR3 amino acids: CASRVLTDTQYF. In DNA form, the CDR3 reads TGTGCCAGCAGAGTTCTCACAGATACGCAGTATTTT.

This clone was detected once. The rearrangement uses TRBV5-6 and TRBJ1-3, with 10 positions matching TRBD1. This CDR3 has 14 amino acids. Germline V gene sequence: CDR1 SGHDT, CDR2 YYEEEE. The V gene end was trimmed by 3 bases and the J gene end by 6 bases; junction bases not matched to a gene: 3. CDR3 nucleotides: TGTGCCAGCAGCTGGACAGGGGGATTAAACACCATATATTTT. It yields the protein CASSWTGGLNTIYF.

This chain links TRBV5-6 with TRBJ1-4, with a possible D match to TRBD1 (5 bases). The CDR3 has 16 amino acids. Looked up from germline, CDR1 is SGHDT and CDR2 is YYEEEE. Trimming stripped 0 bases from V and 5 bases from J, with 14 bases between. The CDR3 nucleotides read TGTGCCAGCAGCTTGGTCGCGGGGCAGGAGAATGAAAAACTGTTTTTT. Translated, it gives CASSLVAGQENEKLFF.

The chain is built from TRBV6-5 and TRBJ2-7; perhaps TRBD2 as D (6 bases). The CDR3 length is 15 residues. The germline V and J ends were trimmed by 4 bases and 6 bases, with 19 bases remaining between them. Germline lookup yields CDR1 MNHEY and CDR2 SVGAGI. The CDR3 coding sequence is TGTGCCAGCAGTTCGGTAGCGGTTCTACCTACCGAGCAGTACTTC. Its protein is CASSSVAVLPTEQYF.

The gene calls are TRBV5-1 and TRBJ1-3; TRBD1 is a possible D gene (6 bases). The V and J ends lost 0 bases and 4 bases respectively, with 20 bases between them. This CDR3 region has 18 residues. The germline V gene has CDR1 SGHRS and CDR2 YFSETQ. CDR3 sequence (DNA): TGCGCCAGCAGCTTGGGCCGAGACGGGACACGAGCCGGAAACACCATATATTTT. Protein product: CASSLGRDGTRAGNTIYF.